The source of this T cell receptor beta chain is a study of blood T cell repertoires in COVID-19. Study-level background: Sites across the United States, Italy and Spain contributed samples from acute and convalescent COVID-19.

This clone was counted a few times. Profiling relied on immunoSEQ multiplex PCR, and the TCRdb table lists in-frame clones only, not all of them. Of a few hundred thousand clones detected, 65% to 90% appear once; the ten largest clones hold about 2.4%. The CDR3 is 14 residues long. Trimming left V 6 bases short and J 1 base short, with 13 bases between. Germline values: CDR1 MGHDK, CDR2 SYGVNS. The sample was peripheral blood. The clonotype comes from a woman between 65 and 79 years old with COVID-19, enrolled during active disease. This chain uses TRBV25-1 with TRBJ2-7, with TRBD1 as a possible D gene (6 bases). The chain's CDR3 is CASRPGALSYEQYF. Written as DNA, the CDR3 is TGTGCCAGCAGGCCAGGGGCCCTATCCTACGAGCAGTACTTC.